The 22 T cell receptor beta chains reported below all come from one sample, sequenced in a study of T-cell reconstitution after alpha-beta-depleted transplantation in children. Unique molecular identifiers were built into the TCRbeta library. In TCRdb, the PCR reads were re-called with MiXCR into one record per CDR3 protein. Of 400,000 to 450,000 distinct CDR3 sequences in the sample, 43% were seen once. The sequences come from PBMCs, collected before TCRalphabeta/CD19-depleted stem cell transplant. The origin of the receptors is a girl aged 2 to 10 with aplastic anemia, due to receive a stem cell transplant.

This clonotype was seen a few times. Here the CDR3 reads CASSQGMKVMSGNTIYF. DNA of the CDR3: TGCGCCAGCAGCCAAGGAATGAAGGTGATGTCTGGAAACACCATATATTTT. V is TRBV4-3 and J is TRBJ1-3; no clear D gene. Germline V gene sequence: CDR1 LGHNA, CDR2 YSLEER. The V and J ends lost 1 base and 1 base respectively, with 14 bases between them. This CDR3 has 17 residues.

In DNA, the CDR3 is TGTGCCAGCAGCTCCGGGACTAGCCGACCGGAGTTCTTC. Protein product: CASSSGTSRPEFF. V usage is TRBV7-1 and J usage is TRBJ2-1, with TRBD2 matching over 9 bases. TRBV7-1 is labeled an ORF, and its function is uncertain. J gave up 14 bases and V 3 bases, and 8 bases lay outside the gene matches. The CDR3 covers 13 residues.

The chain is built from TRBV12-3 or TRBV12-4 and TRBJ2-2, with D possibly called TRBD1 or TRBD2 (5 bases each). The CDR3 loop spans 13 amino acids. The V end was cut by 3 bases, the J end by 6 bases, with 8 bases between. The CDR3 DNA reads as TGTGCCAGCAGTTTCTGGGGGTCCGGGGAGCTGTTTTTT. It codes for CASSFWGSGELFF.

This clonotype was seen ten or more times. This chain uses TRBV4-1 with TRBJ2-1, with D unclear. CDR1 and CDR2 (germline): MGHRA, YSYEKL. This CDR3 has 15 residues. Trimming took 3 bases from V and 0 from J, leaving 9 bases between them. As DNA, the CDR3 is TGCGCCAGCAGCCAGGGCCAAAGCTCCTACAATGAGCAGTTCTTC. It is translated as CASSQGQSSYNEQFF.

This clonotype appeared many times. This chain joins TRBV12-3 or TRBV12-4 and TRBJ2-1; possibly TRBD1 for D (6 bases). With 3 bases removed from V and 1 base from J, the gap between germline ends came to 10 bases. The CDR3 sequence is 15 residues long. Here the CDR3 DNA reads TGTGCCAGCAGTTTCCGCAGGGGTTCCTACAATGAGCAGTTCTTC. This gives the protein CASSFRRGSYNEQFF.

CDR3 loop: CASSPAGDRVVAGANVLTF. CDR3 bases: TGTGCCAGCAGCCCCGCGGGGGACAGGGTGGTGGCTGGGGCCAACGTCCTGACTTTC. The chain couples TRBV11-2 to TRBJ2-6; 9 positions match TRBD1. CDR3 length equals 19 residues. Trimming took 5 bases from V and 2 from J; bases not matched to a gene: 13. Looked up from germline, CDR1 is SGHAT and CDR2 is FQNNGV.

The rearrangement joins TRBV6-1 to TRBJ2-1, with D perhaps TRBD1 (6 bases). The germline V and J ends were trimmed by 7 bases and 3 bases, with 10 bases remaining between them. Germline V gives CDR1 MNHNS, CDR2 SASEGT. CDR3 size: 13 residues. Here the CDR3 reads CASKEDSYNEQFF. The CDR3 DNA follows: TGTGCCAGCAAGGAGGACAGCTACAATGAGCAGTTCTTC.

The chain uses TRBV20-1 and TRBJ2-1; D may be TRBD2 (5 bases). Per the germline V gene, CDR1 is DFQATT and CDR2 is SNEGSKA (reference sequence). This CDR3 has 14 amino acids. Trimming pared 6 bases from V and 3 bases from J, leaving 15 bases between. CDR3 bases: TGCAGTGCGAAAATGACTAACCACTACAATGAGCAGTTCTTC. Encoded protein: CSAKMTNHYNEQFF.

V and J are TRBV20-1 and TRBJ1-2, with D unclear. Trimming cost V 3 bases and J 1 base, with 12 bases left between them. Germline CDR1 DFQATT, CDR2 SNEGSKA (reference sequence). CDR3 length: 14 amino acids. CDR3 in DNA: TGCAGTGCTAGTGGCGGCGGCCTTAACTATGGCTACACCTTC. This translates into CSASGGGLNYGYTF.

The genes are TRBV3-1 and TRBJ1-1, with TRBD1 matching 7 bases. The CDR3 contains 15 residues. J was trimmed by 1 base and V by 4 bases; bases with no gene match: 6. CDR1 is LGHDT, CDR2 YNNKEL, per germline (reference sequence). CDR3 nucleotides: TGTGCCAGCAGCCCACGTGGACAGGAGAACACTGAAGCTTTCTTT. It codes for CASSPRGQENTEAFF.

The J gene is TRBJ2-5, the V gene TRBV12-3 or TRBV12-4, with TRBD2 identical over 10 bases. The length of the CDR3 is 18 residues. The V gene end was trimmed by 5 bases and the J gene end by 2 bases; junction bases not matched to a gene: 14. The DNA for the CDR3 is TGTGCCAGCAGTACCGGGTCCGGGACTAGCGAGTTACAAGAGACCCAGTACTTC. Its protein is CASSTGSGTSELQETQYF.

This clonotype was counted only a few times. The rearrangement joins TRBV29-1 to TRBJ1-6; D call uncertain. In germline, CDR1 is SQVTM, CDR2 ANQGSEA. Trimming cost V 2 bases and J 8 bases, with 10 bases left between them. This CDR3 is 13 amino acids long. This CDR3 is CSVEPSSYSPLHF. In nucleotides, the CDR3 is TGCAGCGTTGAACCCAGTTCCTATTCACCCCTCCACTTT.

This clonotype was recorded at least ten times. This chain joins TRBV20-1 and TRBJ2-3; 8 bases match TRBD2. The CDR3 runs to 16 residues. Germline lookup yields CDR1 DFQATT and CDR2 SNEGSKA (reference sequence). The trim removed 4 bases at V and 0 bases at J, leaving 9 bases unmatched. The CDR3 reads CSATSGIAGSTDTQYF. In nucleotides, the CDR3 is TGCAGTGCTACCTCCGGAATAGCGGGAAGCACAGATACGCAGTATTTT.

V usage is TRBV12-3 or TRBV12-4 and J usage is TRBJ2-5; no clear D gene. V lost 5 bases to trimming and J lost 7 bases, with 11 bases between them. This CDR3 has 12 residues. The CDR3 DNA sequence: TGTGCCAGCAGTACCAGTGTAGGGACCCAGTACTTC. Protein: CASSTSVGTQYF.

This clonotype was counted only a few times. The CDR3 DNA reads TGTGCCAGCCGGGGTAGCGGTGGCAATGAGCAGTTCTTC. Protein sequence: CASRGSGGNEQFF. The chain uses TRBV6-1 and TRBJ2-1, with TRBD2 as a possible D gene (6 bases). There are 13 residues in the CDR3. The germline V gene encodes CDR1 MNHNS and CDR2 SASEGT. The germline V and J ends were trimmed by 8 bases and 6 bases, with 14 bases remaining between them.

Remarks on this clonotype: Relative to the germline gene, one junction end is altered; a read error may explain this. V gene TRBV4-1 combines with J gene TRBJ2-7, with TRBD1 matching 7 bases. This CDR3 contains 13 residues. Germline V gene data show CDR1 as MGHRA and CDR2 as YSYEKL. For the CDR3, the DNA is TGCGCCAGCAGCGACAGGGTCTACTACCAGCAGTACTTC. This gives the protein CASSDRVYYQQYF.

Only a few counts were recorded for this clonotype. The gene calls are TRBV7-2 and TRBJ2-1; D may be TRBD2 (6 bases). V was cut by 5 bases and J by 8 bases, with 22 bases left in between. The CDR3 sequence is 16 residues long. The germline V gene encodes CDR1 SGHTA and CDR2 FQGNSA. The DNA of the CDR3 is TGTGCCAGCAGCCAGTGGGGCGGGAATCCAGCCTATGAGCAGTTCTTC. Its translation: CASSQWGGNPAYEQFF.

This rearrangement joins TRBV7-2 to TRBJ2-5, with a tentative D call TRBD2 (6 bases). V dropped 0 bases and J dropped 2 bases, with 16 bases sitting between them. The CDR3 loop spans 17 amino acids. CDR1 and CDR2 (germline): SGHTA, FQGNSA. The CDR3 loop reads CASSLAGGRPLQETQYF. DNA of the CDR3: TGTGCCAGCAGCTTAGCGGGGGGACGACCACTTCAAGAGACCCAGTACTTC. The full variable domain, completed using reference TRBV7-2 and TRBJ2-5, is GAGVSQSPSNKVTEKGKDVELRCDPISGHTALYWYRQSLGQGLEFLIYFQGNSAPDKSGLPSDRFSAERTGGSVSTLTIQRTQQEDSAVYLCASSLAGGRPLQETQYFGPGTRLLVL.

This clonotype was detected once. This rearrangement joins TRBV28 to TRBJ1-5, with D uncertain. There are 14 residues in the CDR3. Germline assignment: CDR1 MDHEN and CDR2 SYDVKM. V lost 2 bases, J lost 0 bases, and 5 bases lay in between. The CDR3 DNA reads as TGTGCCAGCAGTTTACCCCATAGCAATCAGCCCCAGCATTTT. Its translation: CASSLPHSNQPQHF.

The chain uses TRBV20-1 and TRBJ1-4; D might be TRBD1 (5 bases). V lost 1 base to trimming and J lost 5 bases, with 11 bases between them. The CDR3 consists of 14 residues. Germline CDR1 reads DFQATT; CDR2 reads SNEGSKA (reference sequence). As DNA, the CDR3 is TGCAGTGCTAGAGGACCGGCAGGGAATGAAAAACTGTTTTTT. It specifies CSARGPAGNEKLFF.

The chain has TRBV28 and TRBJ2-7, with 8 positions matching TRBD2. CDR3 length: 15 residues. J gave up 5 bases and V 7 bases, and 13 bases lay outside the gene matches. Germline CDR1 is MDHEN and CDR2 is SYDVKM. CDR3 DNA: TGTGCCAGCACCCGCACCGGGACTAGACCCGACGAGCAGTACTTC. This sequence encodes CASTRTGTRPDEQYF.

The V and J genes are TRBV20-1 and TRBJ2-7; perhaps TRBD1 as D (6 bases). Germline V gives CDR1 DFQATT, CDR2 SNEGSKA (reference sequence). This CDR3 contains 14 residues. V gave up 6 bases and J gave up 4 bases, with 19 bases separating them. CDR3 sequence reads: CSAPRQVTSYEQYF. CDR3 nucleotides: TGCAGTGCGCCCAGACAGGTGACTTCTTACGAGCAGTACTTC.